This T cell receptor beta chain was sequenced for a study of Graves' ophthalmopathy and Graves' hyperthyroidism. The overall study: Peripheral blood was gathered at the point of initial diagnosis, before any treatment started.

This CDR3 contains 15 residues. With 5 bases clipped from V and 4 bases from J, the junction kept 8 bases outside the gene matches. Points from the study as a whole: Most expanded clonotypes in thyroid above 0.001 frequency also showed up in blood.

Amplified TCR beta CDR3 regions were obtained using RNA transcripts as template. RT-PCR was first run with HTBI primers, then multiplex PCR in a second round. TCRdb re-called the multiplex PCR reads through MiXCR, storing one row per CDR3 protein. The data show roughly 160,000 distinct CDR3 sequences, about 40% seen once. Uncontrolled infections, other autoimmune diseases, pregnancy or lactation barred patients from enrollment. Diagnoses were established from clinical symptoms, serum thyroxine, TRAb, thyroid ultrasound and orbital computed tomography. Worth noting for this clonotype: The antigen is unknown.

J is TRBJ1-3 and V is TRBV12-3 or TRBV12-4; TRBD1 matches at 7 bases. The sample was peripheral blood. The sequence was obtained from a woman between 40 and 55 years old with Graves' ophthalmopathy. CDR3 amino acids: CASSPLDREGNTIYF. The CDR3 DNA reads as TGTGCCAGCAGTCCGCTAGACAGGGAGGGAAACACCATATATTTT.